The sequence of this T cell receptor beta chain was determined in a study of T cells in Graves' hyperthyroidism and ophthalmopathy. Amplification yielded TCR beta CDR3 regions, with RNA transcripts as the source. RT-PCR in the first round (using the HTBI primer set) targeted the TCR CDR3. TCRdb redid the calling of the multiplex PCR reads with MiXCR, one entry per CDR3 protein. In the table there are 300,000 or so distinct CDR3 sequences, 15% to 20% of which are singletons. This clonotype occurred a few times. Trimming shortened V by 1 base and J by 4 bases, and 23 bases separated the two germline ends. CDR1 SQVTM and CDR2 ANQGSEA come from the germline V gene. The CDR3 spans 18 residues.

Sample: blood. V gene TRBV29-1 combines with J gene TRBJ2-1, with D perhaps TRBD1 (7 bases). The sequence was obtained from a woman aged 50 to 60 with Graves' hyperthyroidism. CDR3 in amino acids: CSVEGDDREDMGYNEQFF. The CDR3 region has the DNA TGCAGCGTTGAAGGGGATGACAGGGAGGATATGGGATACAATGAGCAGTTCTTC.